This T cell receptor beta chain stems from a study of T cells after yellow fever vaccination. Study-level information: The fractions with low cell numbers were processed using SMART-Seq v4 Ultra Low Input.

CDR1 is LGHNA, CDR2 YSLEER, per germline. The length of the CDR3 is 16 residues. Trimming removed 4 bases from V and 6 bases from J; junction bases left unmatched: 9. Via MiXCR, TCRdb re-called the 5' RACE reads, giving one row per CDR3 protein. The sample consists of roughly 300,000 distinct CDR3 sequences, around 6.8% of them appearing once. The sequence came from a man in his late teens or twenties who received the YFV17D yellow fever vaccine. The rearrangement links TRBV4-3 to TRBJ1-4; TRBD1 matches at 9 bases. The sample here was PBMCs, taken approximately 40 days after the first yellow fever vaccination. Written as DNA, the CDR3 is TGCGCCAGCAGCCGCCTCACAGGGGGCATGGATGAAAAACTGTTTTTT. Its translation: CASSRLTGGMDEKLFF.